Sequencing of this T cell receptor (beta chain) was carried out in a study of beta chain features in type 1 diabetes. The sequenced template was cDNA made from the entire isolated RNA. Generated by immunoSEQ multiplex PCR, the TCRdb table keeps only in-frame clones and is missing some. This sample has 300,000 to 450,000 clones, with roughly an eighth found just once. Germline CDR1 is SGHRS and CDR2 is YFSETQ. The ends lost 2 bases at V and 4 bases at J; junction bases unmatched: 8. The CDR3 is 16 residues long. Study results and caveats: The study found moderately but significantly shorter TCRB CDR3s in all four CD4+ subsets of Type 1 diabetes patients.

Worth noting for this clone: Antigen specificity is unknown.

This sequence was found in a woman aged 18-30 years with type 1 diabetes. This chain joins TRBV5-1 and TRBJ2-2; TRBD1 aligns across 7 bases. Specimen: naive CD4+ T cells from blood. CDR3 sequence reads: CASSLRQGSGTGELFF. CDR3 nucleotides: TGCGCCAGCAGCTTAAGACAGGGTTCGGGCACCGGGGAGCTGTTTTTT.